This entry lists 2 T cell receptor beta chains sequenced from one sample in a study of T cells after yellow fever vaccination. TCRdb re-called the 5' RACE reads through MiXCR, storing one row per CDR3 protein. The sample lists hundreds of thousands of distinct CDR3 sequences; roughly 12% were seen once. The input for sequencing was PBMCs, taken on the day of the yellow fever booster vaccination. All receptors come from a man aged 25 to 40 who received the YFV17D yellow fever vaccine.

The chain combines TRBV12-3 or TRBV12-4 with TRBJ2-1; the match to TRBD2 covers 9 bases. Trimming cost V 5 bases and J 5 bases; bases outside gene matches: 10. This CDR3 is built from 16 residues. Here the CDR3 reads CASSPGAVAGDNEQFF. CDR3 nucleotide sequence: TGTGCCAGCAGTCCGGGGGCGGTAGCGGGAGACAATGAGCAGTTCTTC.

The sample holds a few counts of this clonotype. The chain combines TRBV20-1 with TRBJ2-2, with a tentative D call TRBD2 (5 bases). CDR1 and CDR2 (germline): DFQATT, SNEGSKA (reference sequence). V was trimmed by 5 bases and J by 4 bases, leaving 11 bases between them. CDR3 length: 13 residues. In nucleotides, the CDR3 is TGCAGTGCTCAACTAGGTGCCACCGGGGAGCTGTTTTTT. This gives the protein CSAQLGATGELFF.